The 14 T cell receptor beta chains in this list originate from one sample, sequenced in a study of control samples from healthy donors and cancer patients. TCRdb's table, derived via immunoSEQ multiplex PCR, lists solely in-frame clones and lacks some. The data contain 90,000 to 110,000 clones, roughly 80% of them singletons. Specimen: blood. These receptors all stem from a woman aged 50 to 65 in good health.

This chain joins TRBV25-1 and TRBJ1-2, with 7 bases matching TRBD1. CDR1 and CDR2 (germline): MGHDK, SYGVNS. CDR3 length equals 14 residues. V lost 2 bases and J lost 8; bases outside the gene matches: 8. CDR3 residues: CASSEQGTVAGYTF. CDR3 nucleotide sequence: TGTGCCAGCAGTGAACAGGGGACAGTAGCCGGCTACACCTTC.

The V gene is TRBV4-3, the J gene TRBJ1-2; TRBD1 might be the D (6 bases). Germline assignment: CDR1 LGHNA and CDR2 YSLEER. The CDR3 runs to 15 residues. V was pared by 0 bases and J by 5 bases, with 13 bases between. The CDR3 sequence is CASSQDPQGPYGYTF. CDR3 nucleotides: TGCGCCAGCAGCCAAGATCCACAGGGCCCATATGGCTACACCTTC.

The V and J genes are TRBV15 and TRBJ2-1; 11 bases fit TRBD2. The germline V gene encodes CDR1 LNHNV and CDR2 YYDKDF (reference sequence). The CDR3 has 15 amino acids. The trim removed 5 bases at V and 6 bases at J, leaving 6 bases unmatched. CDR3 sequence: CATSEPSGGINEQFF. The CDR3 region has the DNA TGTGCCACCAGCGAACCTAGCGGGGGGATCAATGAGCAGTTCTTC.

The chain is built from TRBV4-3 and TRBJ2-5, with D possibly matching TRBD1 (6 bases). In germline, CDR1 is LGHNA, CDR2 YSLEER. This CDR3 comprises 15 residues. V gave up 0 bases and J gave up 3 bases, with 11 bases separating them. The CDR3 DNA reads TGCGCCAGCAGCCAAGATAACGCAGGGGAAGAGACCCAGTACTTC. Protein: CASSQDNAGEETQYF.

This rearrangement joins TRBV5-1 to TRBJ1-2, with D unresolved. CDR1 SGHRS and CDR2 YFSETQ come from the germline V gene. The V gene lost 5 bases and the J gene lost 8 bases, with 16 bases spanning the gap. The CDR3 runs to 13 residues. The CDR3 sequence: CASSYESHLGYTF. DNA of the CDR3: TGCGCCAGCAGTTACGAGTCGCATCTGGGCTACACCTTC.

V usage is TRBV29-1 and J usage is TRBJ1-1; the D is unclear. This CDR3 spans 15 amino acids. CDR1 and CDR2 from the germline V gene are SQVTM and ANQGSEA. V dropped 7 bases and J dropped 1 base, with 19 bases sitting between them. The CDR3 nucleotides read TGCAGCGCCATAGGTCAAGGCGGGTCGAACACTGAAGCTTTCTTT. Translated: CSAIGQGGSNTEAFF.

The V call is TRBV19, the J call TRBJ1-4, with D perhaps TRBD1 (6 bases). The germline V gene has CDR1 LNHDA and CDR2 SQIVND (reference sequence). V was trimmed by 5 bases and J by 8 bases, leaving 15 bases between them. The length of the CDR3 is 14 residues. The CDR3 loop is CASSARGVREKLFF. The CDR3 DNA sequence: TGTGCCAGTAGTGCCAGGGGTGTTCGGGAAAAACTGTTTTTT.

The chain uses TRBV7-2 and TRBJ1-4, with a tentative D call TRBD1 (5 bases). Germline loops: CDR1 SGHTA, CDR2 FQGNSA. The CDR3 totals 14 residues. Deletions cut 5 bases from V and 4 bases from J, with 11 bases between. The CDR3 loop is CASSRPGFNEKLFF. As DNA, the CDR3 is TGTGCCAGCAGCAGACCAGGGTTTAATGAAAAACTGTTTTTT. Using reference TRBV7-2 and TRBJ1-4 for the parts outside the CDR3, the full variable domain is GAGVSQSPSNKVTEKGKDVELRCDPISGHTALYWYRQSLGQGLEFLIYFQGNSAPDKSGLPSDRFSAERTGGSVSTLTIQRTQQEDSAVYLCASSRPGFNEKLFFGSGTQLSVL.

The genes are TRBV27 and TRBJ1-1; 8 bases are a match to TRBD1. Germline lookup yields CDR1 MNHEY and CDR2 SMNVEV (reference sequence). Trimming cost V 6 bases and J 11 bases; bases outside gene matches: 11. CDR3 length: 13 residues. The CDR3 DNA is TGTGCCAGCAGGGACAGGGCAAGAGAGACGGCTTTCTTT. This sequence encodes CASRDRARETAFF.

The chain is built from TRBV7-2 and TRBJ1-5, with 7 bases identical to TRBD1. This CDR3 has 17 amino acids. Trimming took 1 base from V and 2 from J; bases not matched to a gene: 8. Germline CDR1 reads SGHTA; CDR2 reads FQGNSA. CDR3 amino acids: CASSLVLTGLGNQPQHF. The DNA for the CDR3 is TGTGCCAGCAGCTTAGTTCTGACAGGGTTGGGCAATCAGCCCCAGCATTTT.

CDR3 sequence: CASSLAGADTQYF. Written as DNA, the CDR3 is TGTGCCAGCAGTTTAGCCGGGGCAGATACGCAGTATTTT. This chain joins TRBV12-3 or TRBV12-4 and TRBJ2-3; D might be TRBD2 (5 bases). Trimming cost V 0 bases and J 4 bases, with 5 bases left between them. The CDR3 is 13 amino acids.

This clone was observed a handful of times. This chain joins TRBV30 and TRBJ1-3; possibly TRBD1 for D (6 bases). CDR3 length: 15 amino acids. Germline CDR1 GTSNPN, CDR2 SVGIG (reference sequence). V was cut by 3 bases and J by 0 bases, with 12 bases left in between. The CDR3 protein is CAWSRGQHSGNTIYF. The CDR3 DNA follows: TGTGCCTGGAGCCGAGGACAGCACTCTGGAAACACCATATATTTT.

The chain links TRBV7-2 to TRBJ1-4; TRBD1 agrees at 7 bases. Per the germline V gene, CDR1 is SGHTA and CDR2 is FQGNSA. This CDR3 has 14 residues. Trimming removed 0 bases from V and 8 bases from J; junction bases left unmatched: 3. The CDR3 protein is CASSLAQGVEKLFF. CDR3 bases: TGTGCCAGCAGCTTAGCGCAGGGGGTCGAAAAACTGTTTTTT.

J is TRBJ1-1 and V is TRBV9; no clear D. Germline loops: CDR1 SGDLS, CDR2 YYNGEE. Trimming left V 0 bases short and J 7 bases short, with 16 bases between. The CDR3 has 15 residues. The CDR3 DNA is TGTGCCAGCAGCGTAGCGGTCCCCGGAGGGATTGAAGCTTTCTTT. Amino acids: CASSVAVPGGIEAFF.